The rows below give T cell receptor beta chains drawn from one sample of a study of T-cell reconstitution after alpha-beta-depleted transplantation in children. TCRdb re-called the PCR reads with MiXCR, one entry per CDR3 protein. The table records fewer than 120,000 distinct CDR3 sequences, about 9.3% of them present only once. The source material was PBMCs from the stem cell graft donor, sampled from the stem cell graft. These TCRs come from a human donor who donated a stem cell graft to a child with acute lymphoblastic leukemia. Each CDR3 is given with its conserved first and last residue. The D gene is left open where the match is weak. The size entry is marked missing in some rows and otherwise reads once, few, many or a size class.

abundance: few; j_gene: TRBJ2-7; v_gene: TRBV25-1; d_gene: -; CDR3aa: CASSHTGAEQYF; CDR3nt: TGTGCCAGCAGTCATACAGGTGCCGAGCAGTACTTC
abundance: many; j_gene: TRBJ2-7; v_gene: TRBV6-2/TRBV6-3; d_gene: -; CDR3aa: CASSYVGAKTYEQYF; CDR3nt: TGTGCCAGCAGTTATGTCGGCGCGAAAACCTACGAGCAGTACTTC
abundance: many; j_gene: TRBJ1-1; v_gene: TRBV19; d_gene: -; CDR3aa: CASSAFAGWTEAFF; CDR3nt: TGTGCCAGTAGTGCCTTCGCAGGTTGGACTGAAGCTTTCTTT
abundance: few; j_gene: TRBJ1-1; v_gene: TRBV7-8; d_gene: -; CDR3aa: CASSLARPNTEAFF; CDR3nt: TGTGCCAGCAGCTTAGCGAGACCGAACACTGAAGCTTTCTTT
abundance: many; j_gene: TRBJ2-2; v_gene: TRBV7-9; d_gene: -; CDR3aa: CAMGARTGELFF; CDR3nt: TGTGCCATGGGGGCACGGACCGGGGAGCTGTTTTTT
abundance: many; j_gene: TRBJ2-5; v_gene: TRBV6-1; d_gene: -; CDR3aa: CASERRGEETQYF; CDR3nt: TGTGCCAGCGAGCGCAGGGGCGAAGAGACCCAGTACTTC
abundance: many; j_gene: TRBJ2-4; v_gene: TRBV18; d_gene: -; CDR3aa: CASSPWQGEAKNIQYF; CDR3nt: TGTGCCAGCTCACCATGGCAGGGTGAGGCCAAAAACATTCAGTACTTC
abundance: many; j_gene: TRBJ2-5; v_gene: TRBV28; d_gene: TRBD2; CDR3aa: CASNPLQGGRETQYF; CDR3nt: TGTGCCAGCAACCCTCTTCAGGGAGGGAGAGAGACCCAGTACTTC
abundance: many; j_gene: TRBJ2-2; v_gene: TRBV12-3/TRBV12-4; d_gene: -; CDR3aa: CASSLDLGSNTGELFF; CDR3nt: TGTGCCAGCAGTTTAGACCTGGGGTCGAACACCGGGGAGCTGTTTTTT
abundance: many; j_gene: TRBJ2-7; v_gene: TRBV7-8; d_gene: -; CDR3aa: CASRKFQGPSYEQYF; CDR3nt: TGTGCCAGCAGGAAGTTCCAAGGGCCGTCCTACGAGCAGTACTTC
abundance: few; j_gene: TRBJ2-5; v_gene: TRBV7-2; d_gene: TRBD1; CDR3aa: CASSLGTGRQETQYF; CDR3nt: TGTGCCAGCAGCTTAGGGACAGGGAGACAAGAGACCCAGTACTTC
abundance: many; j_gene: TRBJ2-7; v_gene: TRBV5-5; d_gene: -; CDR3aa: CASSQVSGSGSYEQYF; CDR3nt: TGTGCCAGCAGCCAGGTTTCGGGCTCCGGATCCTACGAGCAGTACTTC
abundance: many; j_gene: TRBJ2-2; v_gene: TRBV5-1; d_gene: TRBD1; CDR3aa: CASSSGQGSGELFF; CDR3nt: TGCGCCAGCAGCTCAGGACAGGGTAGCGGGGAGCTGTTTTTT
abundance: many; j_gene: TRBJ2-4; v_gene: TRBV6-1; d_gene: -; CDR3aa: CASSEGPANIQYF; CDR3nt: TGTGCCAGCAGTGAAGGACCCGCCAACATTCAGTACTTC
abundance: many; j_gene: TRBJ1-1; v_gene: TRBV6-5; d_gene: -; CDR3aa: CASSYGRGGDTEAFF; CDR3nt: TGTGCCAGCAGTTACGGAAGGGGGGGGGACACTGAAGCTTTCTTT
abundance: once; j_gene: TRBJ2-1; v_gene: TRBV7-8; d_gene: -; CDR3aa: CASSPPGGYRDAFF; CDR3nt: TGTGCCAGCAGCCCTCCCGGGGGGTACAGGGATGCGTTCTTC
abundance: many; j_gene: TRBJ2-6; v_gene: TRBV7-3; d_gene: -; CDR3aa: CASSLRPPEYGANVLTF; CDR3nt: TGTGCCAGCAGCTTACGGCCCCCCGAGTACGGGGCCAACGTCCTGACTTTC
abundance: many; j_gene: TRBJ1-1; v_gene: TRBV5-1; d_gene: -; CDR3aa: CASSLRGLQYTEAFF; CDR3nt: TGCGCCAGCAGCTTAAGGGGATTGCAGTACACTGAAGCTTTCTTT
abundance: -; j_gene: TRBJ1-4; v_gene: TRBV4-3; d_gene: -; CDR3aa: CASSQVAGRRGKLFF; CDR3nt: TGCGCCAGCAGCCAAGTCGCAGGGCGGAGGGGAAAACTGTTTTTT
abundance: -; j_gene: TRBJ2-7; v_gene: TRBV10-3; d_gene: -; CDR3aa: CAIKDKSYEQYF; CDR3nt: TGTGCCATCAAGGACAAATCCTACGAGCAGTACTTC
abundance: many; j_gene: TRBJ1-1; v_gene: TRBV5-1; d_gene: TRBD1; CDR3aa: CASSWGQGANTEAFF; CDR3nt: TGCGCCAGCAGCTGGGGACAGGGGGCGAACACTGAAGCTTTCTTT
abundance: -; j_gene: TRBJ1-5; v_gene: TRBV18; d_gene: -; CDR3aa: CASSPREAGHQPQHF; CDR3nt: TGTGCCAGCTCTCCTAGGGAGGCAGGGCATCAGCCCCAGCATTTT
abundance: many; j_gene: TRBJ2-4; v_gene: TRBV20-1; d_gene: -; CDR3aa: CSASSGYGKNIQYF; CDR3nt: TGCAGTGCTAGCTCAGGGTATGGCAAAAACATTCAGTACTTC
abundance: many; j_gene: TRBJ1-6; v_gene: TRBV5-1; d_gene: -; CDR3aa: CASSLESNSPLHF; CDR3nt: TGCGCCAGCAGCTTGGAGAGCAATTCACCCCTCCACTTT
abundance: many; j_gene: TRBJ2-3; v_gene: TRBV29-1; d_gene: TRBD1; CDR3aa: CSVETGADTQYF; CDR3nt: TGCAGCGTTGAGACAGGGGCAGATACGCAGTATTTT
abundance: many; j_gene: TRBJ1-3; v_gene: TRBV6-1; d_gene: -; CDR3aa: CASNQRLRGGPLSGNTIYF; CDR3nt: TGTGCCAGCAATCAACGCCTCCGGGGGGGGCCCCTCTCTGGAAACACCATATATTTT
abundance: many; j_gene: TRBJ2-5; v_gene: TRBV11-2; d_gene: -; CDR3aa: CASSSTAAPYQETQYF; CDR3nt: TGTGCCAGCAGCTCGACCGCGGCCCCGTACCAAGAGACCCAGTACTTC
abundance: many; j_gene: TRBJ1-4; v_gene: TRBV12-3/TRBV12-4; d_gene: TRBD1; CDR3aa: CASSFSGTGRIAKLFF; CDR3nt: TGTGCCAGCAGTTTTTCGGGGACAGGGAGGATTGCAAAACTGTTTTTT
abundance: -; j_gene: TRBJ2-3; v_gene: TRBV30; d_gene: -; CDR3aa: CAWGQRTDTQYF; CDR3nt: TGTGCCTGGGGACAGCGCACAGATACGCAGTATTTT
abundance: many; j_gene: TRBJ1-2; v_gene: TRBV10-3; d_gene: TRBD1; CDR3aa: CAITQRGDSYGYTF; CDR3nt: TGTGCCATCACCCAAAGGGGGGACAGCTATGGCTACACCTTC
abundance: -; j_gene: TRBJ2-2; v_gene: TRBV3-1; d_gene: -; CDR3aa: CASSQGSANTGELFF; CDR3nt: TGTGCCAGCAGCCAAGGCAGCGCGAACACCGGGGAGCTGTTTTTT
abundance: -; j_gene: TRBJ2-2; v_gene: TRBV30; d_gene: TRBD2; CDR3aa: CAWKSLAGSGELFF; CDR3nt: TGTGCCTGGAAGTCCCTAGCGGGGTCGGGGGAGCTGTTTTTT
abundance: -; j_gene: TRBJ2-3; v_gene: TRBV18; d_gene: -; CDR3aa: CASSPSLTDTQYF; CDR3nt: TGTGCCAGCTCACCTAGCCTCACAGATACGCAGTATTTT
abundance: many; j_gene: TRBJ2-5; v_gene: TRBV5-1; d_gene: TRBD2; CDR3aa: CASSMLAGDPQETQYF; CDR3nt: TGCGCCAGCAGCATGCTAGCGGGGGACCCTCAAGAGACCCAGTACTTC
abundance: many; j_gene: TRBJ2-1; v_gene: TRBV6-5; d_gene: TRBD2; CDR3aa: CASSYDPYLTSGAHNEQFF; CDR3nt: TGTGCCAGCAGTTACGACCCGTACCTGACTAGCGGGGCCCACAATGAGCAGTTCTTC
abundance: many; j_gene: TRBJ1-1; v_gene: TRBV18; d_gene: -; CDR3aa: CASSPLSGSNGNTEAFF; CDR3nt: TGTGCCAGCTCACCACTCTCGGGGTCTAACGGCAACACTGAAGCTTTCTTT
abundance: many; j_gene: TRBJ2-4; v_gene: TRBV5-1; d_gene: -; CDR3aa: CASSLDTSGALNIQYF; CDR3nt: TGCGCCAGCAGCTTGGACACGTCGGGAGCGTTAAACATTCAGTACTTC
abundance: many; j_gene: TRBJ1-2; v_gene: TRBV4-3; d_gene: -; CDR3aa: CASSRGPNYGYTF; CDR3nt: TGCGCCAGCAGCCGGGGACCGAACTATGGCTACACCTTC
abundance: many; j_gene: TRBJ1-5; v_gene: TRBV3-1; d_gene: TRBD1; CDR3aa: CASSFRQGTQPQHF; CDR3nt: TGTGCCAGCAGCTTTCGACAGGGAACTCAGCCCCAGCATTTT
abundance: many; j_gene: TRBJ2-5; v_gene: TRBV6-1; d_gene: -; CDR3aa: CASTTRWGQGGQETQYF; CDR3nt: TGTGCCAGCACCACCCGGTGGGGGCAAGGAGGCCAAGAGACCCAGTACTTC
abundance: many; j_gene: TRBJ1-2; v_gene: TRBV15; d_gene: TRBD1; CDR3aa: CATSRVTGDLGYGYTF; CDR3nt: TGTGCCACCAGCAGAGTGACAGGGGATTTAGGATATGGCTACACCTTC
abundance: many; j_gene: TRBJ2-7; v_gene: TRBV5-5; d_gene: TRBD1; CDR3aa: CASSSDRGVDEQYF; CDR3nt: TGTGCCAGCAGCTCGGACAGGGGGGTCGACGAGCAGTACTTC
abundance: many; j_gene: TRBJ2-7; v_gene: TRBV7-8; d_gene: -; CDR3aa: CASSLQGNPYEQYF; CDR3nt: TGTGCCAGCAGCTTACAGGGGAACCCCTACGAGCAGTACTTC
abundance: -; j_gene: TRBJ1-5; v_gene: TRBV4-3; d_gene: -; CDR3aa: CASSQDRVSNQPQHF; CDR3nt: TGCGCCAGCAGCCAAGACAGGGTTAGCAATCAGCCCCAGCATTTT
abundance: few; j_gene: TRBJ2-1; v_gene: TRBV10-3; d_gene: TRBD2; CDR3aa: CAISEVASGTEQFF; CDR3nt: TGTGCCATCAGTGAAGTGGCTAGCGGGACTGAGCAGTTCTTC
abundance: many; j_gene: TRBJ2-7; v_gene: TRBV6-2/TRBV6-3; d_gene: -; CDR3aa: CASSYLPDRPTF; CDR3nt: TGTGCCAGCAGTTACCTCCCGGACAGACCGACCTTC
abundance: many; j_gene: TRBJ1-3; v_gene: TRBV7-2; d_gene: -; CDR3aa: CASSLGLGGSGNTIYF; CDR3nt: TGTGCCAGCAGCCTGGGACTAGGAGGTTCTGGAAACACCATATATTTT
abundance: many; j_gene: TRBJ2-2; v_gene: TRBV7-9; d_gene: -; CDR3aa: CASSPPSEGELFF; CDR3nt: TGTGCCAGCAGCCCACCTTCTGAGGGGGAGCTGTTTTTT
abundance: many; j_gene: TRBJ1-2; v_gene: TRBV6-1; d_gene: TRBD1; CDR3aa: CASSTGTGGLGGYTF; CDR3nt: TGTGCCAGCAGCACCGGGACAGGTGGCTTGGGGGGCTACACCTTC
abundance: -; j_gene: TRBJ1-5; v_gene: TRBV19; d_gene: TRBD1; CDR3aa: CASTPSGTGNQPQHF; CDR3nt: TGTGCCAGTACCCCATCCGGGACAGGGAATCAGCCCCAGCATTTT
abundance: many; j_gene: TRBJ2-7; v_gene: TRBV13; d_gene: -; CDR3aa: CASSSGNEQYF; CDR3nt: TGTGCCAGCAGCTCAGGCAACGAGCAGTACTTC
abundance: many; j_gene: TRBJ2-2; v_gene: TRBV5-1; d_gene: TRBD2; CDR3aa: CASSLDGVTSGTGELFF; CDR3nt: TGCGCCAGCAGCTTGGATGGGGTAACTAGCGGGACCGGGGAGCTGTTTTTT
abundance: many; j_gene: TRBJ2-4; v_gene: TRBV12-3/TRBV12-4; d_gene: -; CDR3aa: CASRLETKNIQYF; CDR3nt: TGTGCCAGCAGGCTAGAAACCAAAAACATTCAGTACTTC
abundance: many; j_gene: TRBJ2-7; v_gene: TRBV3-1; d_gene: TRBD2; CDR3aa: CASSQAGGFSYEQYF; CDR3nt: TGTGCCAGCAGCCAAGCGGGAGGGTTCTCCTACGAGCAGTACTTC